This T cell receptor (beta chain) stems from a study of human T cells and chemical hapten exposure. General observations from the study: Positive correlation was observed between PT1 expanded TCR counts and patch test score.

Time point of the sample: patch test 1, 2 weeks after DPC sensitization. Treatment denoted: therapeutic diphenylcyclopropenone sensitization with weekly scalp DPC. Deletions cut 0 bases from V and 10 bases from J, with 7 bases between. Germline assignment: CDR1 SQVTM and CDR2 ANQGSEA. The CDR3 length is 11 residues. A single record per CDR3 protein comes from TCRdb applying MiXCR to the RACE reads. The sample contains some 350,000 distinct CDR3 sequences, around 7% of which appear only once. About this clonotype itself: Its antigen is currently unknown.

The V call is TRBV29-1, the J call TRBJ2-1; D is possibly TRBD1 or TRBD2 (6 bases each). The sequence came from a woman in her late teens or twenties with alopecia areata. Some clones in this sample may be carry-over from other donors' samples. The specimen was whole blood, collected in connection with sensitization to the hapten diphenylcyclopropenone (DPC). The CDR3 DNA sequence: TGCAGCGTTGAAGAAGGGGGGGAGCAGTTCTTC. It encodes CSVEEGGEQFF.